These 3 T cell receptor beta chains were sequenced from one sample in a study of shared clonotypes between healthy human individuals. TCRdb's copy holds only in-frame clones and misses some; the assay was immunoSEQ multiplex PCR. In the table there are roughly 590,000 clones, roughly 95% of which are singletons. Naive CD8 isolation took CD45RO-negative cells positively selected for CCR7 and excluded terminally differentiated effector memory CD45RA+ cells. The specimen sequenced was naive CD8+ T cells sorted from blood. The receptors were gathered from a woman under 40 in good health.

This clone was seen a handful of times. The chain combines TRBV30 with TRBJ1-3; D not resolved. The CDR3 is made up of 11 amino acids. V dropped 0 bases and J dropped 7 bases, with 4 bases sitting between them. Germline V lookup: CDR1 GTSNPN, CDR2 SVGIG (reference sequence). The CDR3 spells CAWSVGNTIYF. In nucleotides, the CDR3 is TGTGCCTGGAGTGTAGGGAACACCATATATTTT.

This clone was recorded once. The rearrangement uses TRBV27 and TRBJ2-7; no firm D call. The CDR3 consists of 13 residues. Looked up from germline, CDR1 is MNHEY and CDR2 is SMNVEV (reference sequence). The germline V and J ends were trimmed by 4 bases and 2 bases, with 9 bases remaining between them. The CDR3 region has the DNA TGTGCCAGCAGTTGGGCCAATACCTACGAGCAGTACTTC. Its protein product is CASSWANTYEQYF.

This clone was seen a single time. This chain uses TRBV7-9 with TRBJ2-2, with 13 bases lining up with TRBD2. Looked up from germline, CDR1 is SEHNR and CDR2 is FQNEAQ (reference sequence). Trimming removed 3 bases from V and 6 bases from J; junction bases left unmatched: 4. This CDR3 contains 16 residues. The DNA of the CDR3 is TGTGCCAGCAGCTTTGGACTAGCGGGAGCCCCCGGGGAGCTGTTTTTT. Translation: CASSFGLAGAPGELFF.